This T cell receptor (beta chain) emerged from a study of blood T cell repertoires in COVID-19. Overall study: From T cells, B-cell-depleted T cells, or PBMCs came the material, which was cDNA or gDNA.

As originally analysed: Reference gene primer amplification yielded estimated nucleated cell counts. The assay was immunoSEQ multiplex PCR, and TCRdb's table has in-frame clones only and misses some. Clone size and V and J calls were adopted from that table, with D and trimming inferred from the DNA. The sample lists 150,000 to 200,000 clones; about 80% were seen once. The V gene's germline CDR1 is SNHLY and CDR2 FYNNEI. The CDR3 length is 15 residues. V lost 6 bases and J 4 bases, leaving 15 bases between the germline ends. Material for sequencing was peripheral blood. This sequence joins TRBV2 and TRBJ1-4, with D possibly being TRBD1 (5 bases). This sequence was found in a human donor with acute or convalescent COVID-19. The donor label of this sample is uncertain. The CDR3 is CASRIQGTVNEKLFF. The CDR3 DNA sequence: TGTGCCAGCAGGATTCAGGGAACTGTTAATGAAAAACTGTTTTTT.